This T cell receptor beta chain was identified during a study of beta chain features in type 1 diabetes. Notes on the study in general: PCR might pick shorter templates more often, in the same way for patients and controls. Researchers report that Type 1 diabetes patients had moderately but significantly shorter TCRB CDR3s across all four CD4+ subsets. Cells expressing TCR highly could be over-represented by cDNA sequencing.

A sort by CD45RO/CCR7/CD25/CD127/CD95/CD27 yielded CD4+ naive, central memory, regulatory and stem cell-like memory cells. The V end was cut by 0 bases, the J end by 1 base, with 5 bases between. The length of the CDR3 is 14 residues. Germline loops: CDR1 SGHDT, CDR2 YYEEEE. Expressed TCRB transcripts were sequenced after all isolated RNA was converted to cDNA. Approximately 4 million reads was the average for naive, central memory and regulatory T cell samples. Assay: immunoSEQ multiplex PCR; the TCRdb copy retains only in-frame clones and omits some. Among hundreds of thousands of clones, roughly 12% were seen once, and the ten largest hold 0.0085% to 0.012%. The sample holds a few counts of this clone. What it binds is unknown. Within the sample, other DNA sequences also encode this same CDR3.

The sequence was collected from a woman between 18 and 30 years old with type 1 diabetes. Sequenced input: naive CD4+ T cells from blood. This chain connects TRBV5-6 to TRBJ1-5; D gene uncertain. CDR3 protein: CASSLGQSNQPQHF. CDR3 in DNA: TGTGCCAGCAGCTTGGGTCAGAGCAATCAGCCCCAGCATTTT.